A selection of T cell receptor beta chains follows, all from one sample in a study of neurological immune-mediated disorders. Each CDR3 protein gets one entry after TCRdb re-called the 5' RACE reads with MiXCR. The repertoire includes about 28,000 distinct CDR3 sequences, roughly 12% of them detected once, and 7.8% sits in the top ten. The sample consisted of PBMCs. These receptors were obtained from a man aged 55 to 70 in good health. Each CDR3 is given without its conserved first and last residue.

j_gene: TRBJ2-3; v_gene: TRBV9; CDR3aa: ASSPPGQGHRQY
j_gene: TRBJ2-1; v_gene: TRBV29-1; CDR3aa: SVEVSSYNEQF
j_gene: TRBJ2-5; v_gene: TRBV10-3; CDR3aa: AISESRGEETQY
j_gene: TRBJ1-1; v_gene: TRBV20-1; CDR3aa: SAKPGTQVRAEAF
j_gene: TRBJ2-1; v_gene: TRBV20-1; CDR3aa: SASRAGGYNEQF
j_gene: TRBJ2-3; v_gene: TRBV7-9; CDR3aa: ASSSLAGGSTDTQY
j_gene: TRBJ2-1; v_gene: TRBV3-1; CDR3aa: ASSRPGQGYNEQF
j_gene: TRBJ2-5; v_gene: TRBV10-3; CDR3aa: AISGDHTETQY
j_gene: TRBJ1-2; v_gene: TRBV3-1; CDR3aa: ASSQVSEYYGYT
j_gene: TRBJ2-5; v_gene: TRBV5-1; CDR3aa: ASRLESETQY
j_gene: TRBJ1-2; v_gene: TRBV5-1; CDR3aa: ASSAGYLDGYT
j_gene: TRBJ2-7; v_gene: TRBV5-5; CDR3aa: ASSLITANYEQY
j_gene: TRBJ2-5; v_gene: TRBV5-6; CDR3aa: ASSFSGTQETQY
j_gene: TRBJ2-7; v_gene: TRBV28; CDR3aa: ASSSLGYEQY
j_gene: TRBJ2-5; v_gene: TRBV25-1; CDR3aa: ASSDFRGGETQY
j_gene: TRBJ2-4; v_gene: TRBV20-1; CDR3aa: SAEPPGLAGGYGGNIQY
j_gene: TRBJ1-1; v_gene: TRBV10-1; CDR3aa: ASSEFHGAAEAF
j_gene: TRBJ1-2; v_gene: TRBV29-1; CDR3aa: SVGPDGYT
j_gene: TRBJ2-1; v_gene: TRBV28; CDR3aa: ASTTLPVNEQF
j_gene: TRBJ2-4; v_gene: TRBV24-1; CDR3aa: ATSDPTGDIQY
j_gene: TRBJ2-7; v_gene: TRBV5-1; CDR3aa: ASSPDSLEPPYEQY
j_gene: TRBJ1-2; v_gene: TRBV20-1; CDR3aa: SARDYRDYGYT
j_gene: TRBJ2-3; v_gene: TRBV29-1; CDR3aa: SVGGHPRTDTQY
j_gene: TRBJ2-2; v_gene: TRBV12-3/TRBV12-4; CDR3aa: ASSLSSAYTGELF
j_gene: TRBJ2-1; v_gene: TRBV5-6; CDR3aa: ASSVLGDPGNEQF